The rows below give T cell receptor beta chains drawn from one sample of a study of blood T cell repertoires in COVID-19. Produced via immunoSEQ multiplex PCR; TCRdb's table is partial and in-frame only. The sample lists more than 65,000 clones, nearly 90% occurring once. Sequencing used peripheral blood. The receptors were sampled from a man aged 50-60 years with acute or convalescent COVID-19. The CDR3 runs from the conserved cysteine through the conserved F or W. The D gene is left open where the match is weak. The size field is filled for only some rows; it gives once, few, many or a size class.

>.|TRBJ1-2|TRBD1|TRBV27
TGTGCCAGCAGTTTTGCCGGGACAGGGCCCTATGGCTACACCTTC
CASSFAGTGPYGYTF
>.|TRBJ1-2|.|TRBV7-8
TGTGCCAGCAGCGAAACTGATCACTATGGCTACACCTTC
CASSETDHYGYTF
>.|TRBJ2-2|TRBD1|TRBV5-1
TGCGCCAGCAGCGCGTCCGGGACAGGGGGCACCGGGGAGCTGTTTTTT
CASSASGTGGTGELFF
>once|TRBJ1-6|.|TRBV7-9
TGTGCCAGCACCTCGGACAGTAATAATTCACCCCTCCACTTT
CASTSDSNNSPLHF
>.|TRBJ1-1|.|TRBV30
TGTGCCTGGAGTGTACGGGGGACTGAAGCTTTCTTT
CAWSVRGTEAFF
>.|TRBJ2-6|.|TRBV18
TGTGCCAGCTCACCCCCCTTTGGACAGGCCAACGTCCTGACTTTC
CASSPPFGQANVLTF
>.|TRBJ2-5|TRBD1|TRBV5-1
TGCGCCAGCAGCAAAGGGACAGGGGGCGAGACCCAGTACTTC
CASSKGTGGETQYF
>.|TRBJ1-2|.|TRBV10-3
TGTGCCATCACCTCACAGGCCCACTATGGCTACACCTTC
CAITSQAHYGYTF
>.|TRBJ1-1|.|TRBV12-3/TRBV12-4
TGTGCCAGCAGTTTCTCCCGGGGTGAAGCTTTCTTT
CASSFSRGEAFF
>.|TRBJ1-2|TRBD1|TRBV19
TGTGCCAGTAGTAAGACGGGACAGGGCTATGGCTACACCTTC
CASSKTGQGYGYTF
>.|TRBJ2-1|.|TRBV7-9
TGTGCCAGCAGCTTAGGGTTCTCCGGGATCGTGAATGAGCAGTTCTTC
CASSLGFSGIVNEQFF
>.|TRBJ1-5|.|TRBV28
TGTGCCAGCAGTAGGGGGAGCCAGCCCCAGCATTTT
CASSRGSQPQHF
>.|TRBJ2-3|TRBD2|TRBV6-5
TGTGCCAGCAACAGCGGGGGGGGCACAGATACGCAGTATTTT
CASNSGGGTDTQYF
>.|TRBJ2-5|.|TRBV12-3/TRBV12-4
TGTGCCAGCAGGGAAGGGAGCCAAGAGACCCAGTACTTC
CASREGSQETQYF
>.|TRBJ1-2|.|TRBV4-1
TGCGCCAGCAGCCAAGATCGGAGGCACTATGGCTACACCTTC
CASSQDRRHYGYTF
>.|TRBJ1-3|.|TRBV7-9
TGTGCCAGCACCGACAGAAATGGAAACACCATATATTTT
CASTDRNGNTIYF
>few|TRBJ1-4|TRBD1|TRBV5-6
TGTGCCAGCAGCCTGATTGGGACAGGAACTAATGAAAAACTGTTTTTT
CASSLIGTGTNEKLFF
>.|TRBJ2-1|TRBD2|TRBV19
TGTGCCAGTAGTATAGTTGGAGCGGGGGGGCGGAGTGAGCAGTTCTTC
CASSIVGAGGRSEQFF
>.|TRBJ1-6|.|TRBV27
TGTGCCAGCACCTCCGGGCAGCCGGGGTGGGGTTCACCCCTCCACTTT
CASTSGQPGWGSPLHF
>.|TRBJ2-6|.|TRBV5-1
TGCGCCCGCAGCTTGACGACCGGGGGTATGGGGGCCAACGTCCTGACTTTC
CARSLTTGGMGANVLTF
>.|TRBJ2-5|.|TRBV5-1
TGCGCCAGCAGCTCACAGAATGCGGAGACCCAGTACTTC
CASSSQNAETQYF
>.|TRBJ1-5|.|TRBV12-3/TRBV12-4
TGTGCCAGCAGTCGACAGGAAAAGCAGCCCCAGCATTTT
CASSRQEKQPQHF
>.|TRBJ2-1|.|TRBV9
TGTGCCAGCAGCGTATCCGCTAGCAGAGGCCAGAGCTCCTACAATGAGCAGTTCTTC
CASSVSASRGQSSYNEQFF